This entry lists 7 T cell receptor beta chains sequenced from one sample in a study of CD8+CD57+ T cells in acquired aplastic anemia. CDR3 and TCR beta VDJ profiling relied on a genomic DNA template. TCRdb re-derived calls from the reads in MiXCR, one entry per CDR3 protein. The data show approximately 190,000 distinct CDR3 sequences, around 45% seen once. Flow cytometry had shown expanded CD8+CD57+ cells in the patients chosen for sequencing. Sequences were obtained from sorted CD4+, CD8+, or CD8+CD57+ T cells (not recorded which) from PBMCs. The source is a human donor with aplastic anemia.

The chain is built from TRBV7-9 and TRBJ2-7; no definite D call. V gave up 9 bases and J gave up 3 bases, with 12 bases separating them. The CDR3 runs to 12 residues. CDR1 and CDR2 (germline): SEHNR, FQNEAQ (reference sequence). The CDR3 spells CASTSVYYEQYF. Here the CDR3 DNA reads TGTGCCAGTACTTCCGTCTACTACGAGCAGTACTTC.

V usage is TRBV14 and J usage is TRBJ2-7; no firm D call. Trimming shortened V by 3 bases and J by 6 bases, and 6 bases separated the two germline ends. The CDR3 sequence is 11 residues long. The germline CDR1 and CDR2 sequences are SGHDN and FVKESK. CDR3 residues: CASSHYREQYF. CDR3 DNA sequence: TGTGCCAGCAGCCATTATCGCGAGCAGTACTTC.

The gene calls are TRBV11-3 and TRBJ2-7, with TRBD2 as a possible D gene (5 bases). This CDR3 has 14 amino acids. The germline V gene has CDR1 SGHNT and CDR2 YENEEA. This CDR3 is CARDSGYSSYEQYF. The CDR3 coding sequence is TGTGCTAGAGATTCGGGGTACAGCTCCTACGAGCAGTACTTC.

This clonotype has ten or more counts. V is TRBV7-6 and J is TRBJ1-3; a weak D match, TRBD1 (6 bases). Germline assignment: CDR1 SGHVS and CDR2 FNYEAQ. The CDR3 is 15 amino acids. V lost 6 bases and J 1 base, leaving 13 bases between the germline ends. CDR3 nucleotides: TGTGCCAGCAGTTCTCAGGGGATATCTGGAAACACCATATATTTT. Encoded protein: CASSSQGISGNTIYF.

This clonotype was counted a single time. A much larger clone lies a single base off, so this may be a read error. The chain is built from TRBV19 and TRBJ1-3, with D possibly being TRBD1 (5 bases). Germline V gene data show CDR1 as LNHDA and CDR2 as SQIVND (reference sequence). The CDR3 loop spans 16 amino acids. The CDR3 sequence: CASRTLSAGRGNTTYF. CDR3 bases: TGTGCCAGTAGGACCCTATCCGCGGGGAGGGGAAACACCACATATTTT.

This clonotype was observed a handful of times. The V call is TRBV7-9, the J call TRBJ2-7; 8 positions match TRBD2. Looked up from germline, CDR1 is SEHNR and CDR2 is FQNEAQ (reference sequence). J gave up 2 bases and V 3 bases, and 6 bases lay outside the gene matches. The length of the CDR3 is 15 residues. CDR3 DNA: TGTGCCAGCAGCTTTCTTAGCGGGACCCCCTACGAGCAGTACTTC. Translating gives CASSFLSGTPYEQYF.

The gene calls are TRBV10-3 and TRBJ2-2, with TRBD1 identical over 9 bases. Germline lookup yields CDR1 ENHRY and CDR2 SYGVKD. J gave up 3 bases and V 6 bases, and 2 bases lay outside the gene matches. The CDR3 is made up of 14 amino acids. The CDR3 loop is CAIRGTGHTGELFF. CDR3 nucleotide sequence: TGTGCCATCAGGGGGACAGGGCACACCGGGGAGCTGTTTTTT.